This is a list of T cell receptor beta chains from one sample in a study. TCRdb itself ran the 5' RACE reads through MiXCR, one entry per CDR3 protein. The sample yields 46,000 or so distinct CDR3 sequences, 22% seen once. Sequencing was done on a sample of Tregs sorted from a lymph node. The receptors were gathered from a female donor with breast cancer. The CDR3 runs from the conserved cysteine through the conserved F or W. D genes are given only for firm matches. Expanded clones get a size class; other rows say once, few or many, or leave the size out.

V: TRBV2; length: 15; size: -; D: TRBD2; J: TRBJ2-3; CDR3: CASGRLAGSTDTQYF; DNA: TGTGCCAGCGGCCGACTAGCGGGATCCACAGATACGCAGTATTTT
V: TRBV6-1; length: 12; size: -; D: -; J: TRBJ2-3; CDR3: CASKRITDTQYF; DNA: TGTGCCAGCAAGAGGATCACAGATACGCAGTATTTT
V: TRBV4-2; length: 15; size: many; D: -; J: TRBJ2-3; CDR3: CASSQDEGPADTQYF; DNA: TGTGCCAGCAGCCAAGATGAGGGTCCGGCAGATACGCAGTATTTT
V: TRBV20-1; length: 13; size: -; D: TRBD2; J: TRBJ2-3; CDR3: CSAPGGGTDTQYF; DNA: TGCAGTGCTCCCGGGGGGGGCACAGATACGCAGTATTTT
V: TRBV3-1; length: 12; size: few; D: -; J: TRBJ2-3; CDR3: CASSQRTDTQYF; DNA: TGTGCCAGCAGCCAACGCACAGATACGCAGTATTTT
V: TRBV4-2; length: 18; size: few; D: TRBD2; J: TRBJ2-5; CDR3: CASSLKGRSSGGQETQYF; DNA: TGTGCCAGCAGCTTAAAGGGGCGGTCTAGCGGGGGGCAAGAGACCCAGTACTTC
V: TRBV28; length: 14; size: few; D: -; J: TRBJ2-5; CDR3: CASSLVLAQETQYF; DNA: TGTGCCAGCAGTTTAGTGCTAGCCCAAGAGACCCAGTACTTC
V: TRBV28; length: 14; size: many; D: -; J: TRBJ1-3; CDR3: CASSLVSSGNTIYF; DNA: TGTGCCAGCAGTTTGGTCAGCTCTGGAAACACCATATATTTT
V: TRBV7-2; length: 16; size: once; D: -; J: TRBJ1-6; CDR3: CASSLDPGRRVSPLHF; DNA: TGTGCCAGCAGCTTAGATCCGGGACGGAGGGTCTCACCCCTCCACTTT
V: TRBV6-1; length: 15; size: -; D: TRBD2; J: TRBJ2-7; CDR3: CASSEASGNSYEQYF; DNA: TGTGCCAGCAGTGAAGCTAGCGGGAACTCCTACGAGCAGTACTTC
V: TRBV10-1; length: 16; size: -; D: -; J: TRBJ2-1; CDR3: CASSEGYVRNDNEQFF; DNA: TGCGCCAGCAGTGAAGGCTATGTAAGAAATGACAATGAGCAGTTCTTC
V: TRBV9; length: 15; size: few; D: -; J: TRBJ1-1; CDR3: CASNYYWERATEAFF; DNA: TGTGCCAGCAACTACTATTGGGAGCGGGCCACTGAAGCTTTCTTT
V: TRBV29-1; length: 15; size: many; D: -; J: TRBJ2-5; CDR3: CSVEGGLTIQETQYF; DNA: TGCAGCGTTGAAGGAGGACTAACCATCCAAGAGACCCAGTACTTC
V: TRBV12-3/TRBV12-4; length: 15; size: -; D: -; J: TRBJ2-1; CDR3: CASTRTGGKLDEQFF; DNA: TGTGCCAGTACCCGGACTGGCGGGAAGCTCGATGAGCAGTTCTTC
V: TRBV3-1; length: 14; size: -; D: TRBD2; J: TRBJ2-1; CDR3: CASSQFSSSGTLFF; DNA: TGTGCCAGCAGCCAATTCTCCTCTAGCGGGACCTTGTTCTTC
V: TRBV4-1; length: 12; size: -; D: TRBD1; J: TRBJ1-1; CDR3: CARGGQGPEAFF; DNA: TGCGCCAGGGGCGGACAGGGCCCTGAAGCTTTCTTT
V: TRBV5-1; length: 15; size: -; D: TRBD1; J: TRBJ2-7; CDR3: CASSPAGQGGYEQYF; DNA: TGCGCCAGCAGCCCGGCGGGACAGGGAGGGTACGAGCAGTACTTC
V: TRBV5-6; length: 13; size: -; D: -; J: TRBJ2-3; CDR3: CASSLGFTDTQYF; DNA: TGTGCCAGCAGCTTGGGCTTCACAGATACGCAGTATTTT
V: TRBV12-3/TRBV12-4; length: 13; size: few; D: TRBD2; J: TRBJ2-1; CDR3: CASSRTSGGEQFF; DNA: TGTGCCAGCAGCCGGACTAGCGGCGGTGAGCAGTTCTTC
V: TRBV5-6; length: 13; size: -; D: -; J: TRBJ1-1; CDR3: CASSHSGIDEAFF; DNA: TGTGCCAGCAGTCACTCAGGGATAGATGAAGCTTTCTTT
V: TRBV7-9; length: 16; size: many; D: TRBD1; J: TRBJ2-7; CDR3: CASSSSQRQGALEQYF; DNA: TGTGCCAGCAGCTCTTCCCAAAGACAGGGGGCTCTCGAGCAGTACTTC
V: TRBV6-5; length: 11; size: few; D: -; J: TRBJ2-1; CDR3: CASSYLDEQFF; DNA: TGTGCCAGCAGTTATCTCGATGAGCAGTTCTTC